This T cell receptor beta chain was retrieved from a study of T cells in Graves' hyperthyroidism and ophthalmopathy. The CDR3 has 13 residues. Germline V gene data show CDR1 as MNHNS and CDR2 as SASEGT. The germline V and J ends were trimmed by 6 bases and 7 bases, with 16 bases remaining between them. This clonotype appeared many times. Amplified regions were TCR beta CDR3 sequences from RNA transcripts. Carried out on the TCR CDR3, a first-round RT-PCR used the HTBI primer set. TCRdb ran MiXCR on the multiplex PCR reads and lists one entry per CDR3 protein. The sample consists of over 150,000 distinct CDR3 sequences, over 15% of them appearing once.

The chain combines TRBV6-1 with TRBJ2-7, with D possibly matching TRBD1 (6 bases). This receptor was obtained from a woman aged 50 to 65 with Graves' hyperthyroidism. The specimen was blood. CDR3 DNA sequence: TGTGCCAGCAGCCTACAGGGTACGTCAGAGCAGTACTTC. Translation gives CASSLQGTSEQYF.